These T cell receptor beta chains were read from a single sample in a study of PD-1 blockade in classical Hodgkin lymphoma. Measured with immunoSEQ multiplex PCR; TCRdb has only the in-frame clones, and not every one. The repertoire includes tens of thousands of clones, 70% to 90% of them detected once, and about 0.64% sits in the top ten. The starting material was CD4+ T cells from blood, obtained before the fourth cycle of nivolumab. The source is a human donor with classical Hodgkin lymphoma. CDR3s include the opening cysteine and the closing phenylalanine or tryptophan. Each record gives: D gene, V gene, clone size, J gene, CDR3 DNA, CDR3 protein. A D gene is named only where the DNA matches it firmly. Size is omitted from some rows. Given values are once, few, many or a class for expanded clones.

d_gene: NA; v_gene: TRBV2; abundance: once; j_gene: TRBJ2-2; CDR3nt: TGTGCCAGCAGTGAGGAACTGACAGGGAACACCGGGGAGCTGTTTTTT; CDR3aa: CASSEELTGNTGELFF
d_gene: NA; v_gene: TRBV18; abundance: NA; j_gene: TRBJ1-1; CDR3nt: TGTGCCAGCTCACCTTCAATGAACACTGAAGCTTTCTTT; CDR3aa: CASSPSMNTEAFF
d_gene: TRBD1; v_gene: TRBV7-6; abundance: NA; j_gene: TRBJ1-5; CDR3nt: TGTGCCAGCAGCGCCACAGGGGGAAATCAGCCCCAGCATTTT; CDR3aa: CASSATGGNQPQHF
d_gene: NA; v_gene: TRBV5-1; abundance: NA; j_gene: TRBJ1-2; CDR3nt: TGCGCCAGCAGCTTGGAAGTGGGGGGTAACTATGGCTACACCTTC; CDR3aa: CASSLEVGGNYGYTF
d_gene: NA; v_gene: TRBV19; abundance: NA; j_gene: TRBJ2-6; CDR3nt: TGTGCCAGTAACCGAGCGGGGGCCAACGTCCTGACTTTC; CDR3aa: CASNRAGANVLTF
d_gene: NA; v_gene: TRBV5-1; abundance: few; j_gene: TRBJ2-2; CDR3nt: TGCGCCAGCAGCCCTACAGTCGGGGAGCTGTTTTTT; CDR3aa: CASSPTVGELFF
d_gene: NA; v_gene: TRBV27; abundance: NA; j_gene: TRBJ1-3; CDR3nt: TGTGCCAGCAGTTTAATAGGGGGAAACACCATATATTTT; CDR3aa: CASSLIGGNTIYF
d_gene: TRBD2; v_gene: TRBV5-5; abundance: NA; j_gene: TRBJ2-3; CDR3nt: TGTGCCAGCAGCCCCAGATTGCCCGGCGGGGGAGTAGATACGCAGTATTTT; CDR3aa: CASSPRLPGGGVDTQYF
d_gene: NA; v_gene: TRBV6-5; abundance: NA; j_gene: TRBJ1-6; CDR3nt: TGTGCCACCGGATTTGGGACCGTAAATTCACCCCTCCACTTT; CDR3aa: CATGFGTVNSPLHF
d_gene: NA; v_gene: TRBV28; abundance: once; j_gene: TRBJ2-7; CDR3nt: TGTGCCAGCAGCTCCTCGACACTCTCCTCTTCCTACGAGCAGTACTTC; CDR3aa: CASSSSTLSSSYEQYF
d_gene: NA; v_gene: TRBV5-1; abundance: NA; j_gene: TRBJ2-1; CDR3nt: TGCGCCAGCAGCCTACCTTCGGGAAATGAGCAGTTCTTC; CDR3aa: CASSLPSGNEQFF
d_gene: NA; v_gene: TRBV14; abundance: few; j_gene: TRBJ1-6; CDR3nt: TGTGCCAGCAGCCAATTTGGGGGTTCACCCCTCCACTTT; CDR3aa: CASSQFGGSPLHF
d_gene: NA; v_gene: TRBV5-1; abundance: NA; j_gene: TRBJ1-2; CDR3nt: TGCGCCAGCAGCGACCAGGGGACCTATGGCTACACCTTC; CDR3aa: CASSDQGTYGYTF
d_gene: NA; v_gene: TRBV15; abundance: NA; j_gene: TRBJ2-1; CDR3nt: TGTGCCACCAGCAGAGATCGGCGGCCCGGTGAGCAGTTCTTC; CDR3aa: CATSRDRRPGEQFF
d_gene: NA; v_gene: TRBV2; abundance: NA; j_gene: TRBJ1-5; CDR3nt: TGTGCCAGCAGCAGAACATGGTATCAGCCCCAGCATTTT; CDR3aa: CASSRTWYQPQHF
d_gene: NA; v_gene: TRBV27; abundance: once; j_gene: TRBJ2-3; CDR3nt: TGTGCCAGCATGGTCCAACCAAGCACAGATACGCAGTATTTT; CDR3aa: CASMVQPSTDTQYF
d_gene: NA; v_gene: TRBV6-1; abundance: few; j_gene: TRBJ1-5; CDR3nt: TGTGCCAGCAGTGTAGGCACAGGGAGGCAGCCCCAGCATTTT; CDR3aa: CASSVGTGRQPQHF
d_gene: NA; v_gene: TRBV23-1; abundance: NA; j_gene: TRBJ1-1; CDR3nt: TGCGCCAGCAGTCAATCTCGGATACCCCTGAACACTGAAGCTTTCTTT; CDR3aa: CASSQSRIPLNTEAFF
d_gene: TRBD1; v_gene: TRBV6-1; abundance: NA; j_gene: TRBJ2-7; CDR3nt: TGTGCCAGCAGTGAAGTTTGGGACAGTCAATACGAGCAGTACTTC; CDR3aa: CASSEVWDSQYEQYF
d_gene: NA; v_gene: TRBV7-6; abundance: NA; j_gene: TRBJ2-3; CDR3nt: TGTGCCAGCAGCTCGGGATACACCACAGATACGCAGTATTTT; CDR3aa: CASSSGYTTDTQYF
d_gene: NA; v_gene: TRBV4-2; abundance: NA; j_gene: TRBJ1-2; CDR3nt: TGTGCCAGCAGCCCAAGTACGCCCTTGACAGCTAACTATGGCTACACCTTC; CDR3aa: CASSPSTPLTANYGYTF